These 31 T cell receptor beta chains originate from one sample sequenced in a study of beta chain features in type 1 diabetes. Study-level results: A moderate, significant TCRB CDR3 shortening appeared in type 1 diabetes across four CD4+ subsets.

Their recognized antigens are unknown. The authors reverse transcribed all of the isolated RNA, so sequencing captured expressed TCRB transcripts. Some clones are missing from TCRdb's copy, which holds only in-frame ones; the method was immunoSEQ multiplex PCR. This sample has about 650,000 clones, with about an eighth found just once. The sequenced material came from naive CD4+ T cells from blood. These receptors all come from a young man with type 1 diabetes.

This chain links TRBV29-1 with TRBJ1-1; 7 nucleotides align to TRBD1. The CDR3 length is 11 residues. Trimming took 7 bases from V and 8 from J; bases not matched to a gene: 7. Germline lookup yields CDR1 SQVTM and CDR2 ANQGSEA. CDR3 protein: CSASQDREAFF. In DNA, the CDR3 is TGCAGCGCCTCTCAGGACAGGGAAGCTTTCTTT.

The gene calls are TRBV5-1 and TRBJ1-6; D gene ambiguous. CDR3 length: 14 residues. Germline-derived CDR1 and CDR2 are SGHRS and YFSETQ. V was trimmed by 4 bases and J by 9 bases, leaving 14 bases between them. The CDR3 region is CASSPTDGFSPLHF. The CDR3 DNA reads TGCGCCAGCAGCCCGACGGACGGATTTTCACCCCTCCACTTT.

This clone turned up a few times. CDR3 sequence reads: CASSLADGYTF. The CDR3 region has the DNA TGTGCCAGCAGCTTAGCGGATGGCTACACCTTC. The chain joins TRBV7-9 to TRBJ1-2; no firm D call. This CDR3 is built from 11 residues. Per the germline V gene, CDR1 is SEHNR and CDR2 is FQNEAQ (reference sequence). V was trimmed by 0 bases and J by 6 bases, leaving 2 bases between them.

The V and J genes are TRBV2 and TRBJ2-7, with TRBD1 matching over 9 bases. CDR1 is SNHLY and CDR2 is FYNNEI in the germline V gene. V lost 6 bases and J lost 8; bases outside the gene matches: 8. CDR3 size: 13 residues. CDR3 protein: CASRAGTGSKQYF. DNA of the CDR3: TGTGCCAGCAGGGCCGGGACAGGGAGTAAGCAGTACTTC.

J is TRBJ2-7 and V is TRBV28; a possible D gene is TRBD1 (5 bases). The germline V gene encodes CDR1 MDHEN and CDR2 SYDVKM. V shed 8 bases and J shed 2 bases, with 16 bases lying between them. This CDR3 has 14 residues. Here the CDR3 DNA reads TGTGCCAGCTCTACGGACAAGCGACCCTACGAGCAGTACTTC. As protein: CASSTDKRPYEQYF.

This clone was seen a handful of times. The rearrangement links TRBV5-4 to TRBJ2-2; the D gene is possibly TRBD2 (5 bases). Trimming cost V 2 bases and J 7 bases, with 15 bases left between them. CDR3 length: 15 amino acids. CDR1 is SGHNT, CDR2 YYREEE, per germline (reference sequence). CDR3 bases: TGTGCCAGCAGCTTACTTCTAGCCGCGGGCGGGGAGCTGTTTTTT. Encoded protein: CASSLLLAAGGELFF.

This clone was seen only a few times. The chain employs TRBV7-9 and TRBJ1-2; the D is unclear. This CDR3 spans 14 amino acids. V was clipped by 1 base and J by 0 bases, with 6 bases between them. Germline V gives CDR1 SEHNR, CDR2 FQNEAQ (reference sequence). The CDR3 here is CASSLEGSNYGYTF. Written as DNA, the CDR3 is TGTGCCAGCAGCTTAGAGGGCTCTAACTATGGCTACACCTTC.

The rearrangement uses TRBV4-2 and TRBJ2-7; D is uncertain. CDR3 length: 14 amino acids. Germline V CDR1 and CDR2: LGHNA, YNFKEQ. Between the trimmed V and J ends, which lost 0 bases and 4 bases, there was a span of 10 bases. CDR3 nucleotide sequence: TGTGCCAGCAGCCAAGATGCGACCGTTTACGAGCAGTACTTC. Translated: CASSQDATVYEQYF.

This clone was detected a few times. V is TRBV20-1 and J is TRBJ1-4; D gene ambiguous. Germline V gives CDR1 DFQATT, CDR2 SNEGSKA (reference sequence). The CDR3 spans 10 residues. Trimming shortened V by 4 bases and J by 8 bases, and 5 bases separated the two germline ends. As DNA, the CDR3 is TGCAGTGCTATGAGGGAAAAACTGTTTTTT. Translation: CSAMREKLFF.

The rearrangement links TRBV5-1 to TRBJ2-4; D is unclear. Germline values: CDR1 SGHRS, CDR2 YFSETQ. The CDR3 runs 16 residues. V lost 0 bases and J lost 0, with 10 bases in between. This CDR3 reads CASSLGPELAKNIQYF. CDR3 coding DNA: TGCGCCAGCAGCTTGGGTCCAGAACTAGCCAAAAACATTCAGTACTTC.

The rearrangement joins TRBV18 to TRBJ1-2; a possible D gene is TRBD1 (6 bases). V was cut by 0 bases and J by 4 bases, with 18 bases left in between. This CDR3 spans 17 amino acids. The germline V gene has CDR1 KGHSH and CDR2 LQKENI. CDR3 in DNA: TGTGCCAGCTCACCACCGGGTACAGGGCCAAGAGGCTATGGCTACACCTTC. Residues: CASSPPGTGPRGYGYTF.

The V call is TRBV10-3, the J call TRBJ2-7, with 9 nucleotides matching TRBD1. V lost 3 bases to trimming and J lost 4 bases; unmatched junction nucleotides: 7. The CDR3 totals 15 residues. Germline V gene lookup returns CDR1 ENHRY and CDR2 SYGVKD. CDR3 amino acids: CAISEGGTGSYEQYF. The CDR3 nucleotides are TGTGCCATCAGTGAAGGAGGGACAGGGTCATACGAGCAGTACTTC.

The chain uses TRBV5-1 and TRBJ2-3, with 9 bases fitting TRBD1. CDR1 is SGHRS and CDR2 is YFSETQ in the germline V gene. The CDR3 is 14 residues long. The trim removed 3 bases at V and 3 bases at J, leaving 2 bases unmatched. In DNA, the CDR3 is TGCGCCAGCAGCTCAGGACAGGGGACAGATACGCAGTATTTT. Protein: CASSSGQGTDTQYF.

The V call is TRBV5-4, the J call TRBJ1-6, with 9 nucleotides matching TRBD1. This CDR3 has 14 residues. V lost 0 bases and J lost 8; bases outside the gene matches: 0. CDR1 is SGHNT, CDR2 YYREEE, per germline (reference sequence). The CDR3 is CASSLGDRDSPLHF. DNA of the CDR3: TGTGCCAGCAGCTTGGGGGACAGGGATTCACCCCTCCACTTT.

There are a few counts of this clone. The chain recombines TRBV5-4 with TRBJ2-7; tentatively, D is TRBD1 (6 bases). V lost 3 bases to trimming and J lost 8 bases, with 9 bases between them. Germline CDR1 reads SGHNT; CDR2 reads YYREEE (reference sequence). CDR3 length: 11 residues. The CDR3 DNA follows: TGTGCCAGCAGCTCAACAGGGAAGCAGTACTTC. It translates to CASSSTGKQYF.

The chain uses TRBV7-2 and TRBJ2-1; 10 nucleotides line up with TRBD1. The ends lost 4 bases at V and 7 bases at J; junction bases unmatched: 7. The V gene's germline CDR1 is SGHTA and CDR2 FQGNSA. The length of the CDR3 is 15 residues. The CDR3 DNA is TGTGCCAGCAGCTCCGGGACAGGGGCTATTAATGAGCAGTTCTTC. Translating gives CASSSGTGAINEQFF. Variable domain in full (rest from reference TRBV7-2 and TRBJ2-1): GAGVSQSPSNKVTEKGKDVELRCDPISGHTALYWYRQSLGQGLEFLIYFQGNSAPDKSGLPSDRFSAERTGGSVSTLTIQRTQQEDSAVYLCASSSGTGAINEQFFGPGTRLTVL.

The gene calls are TRBV2 and TRBJ1-4; 7 nucleotides match TRBD1. CDR1 is SNHLY, CDR2 FYNNEI, per germline. After removal of 6 bases from V and 5 bases from J, the junction contained 9 bases not matched to a gene. The CDR3 spans 15 residues. This CDR3 reads CASSTPGQRNEKLFF. The DNA of the CDR3 is TGTGCCAGCAGCACTCCGGGACAGAGGAATGAAAAACTGTTTTTT. The whole variable domain, remainder taken from reference TRBV2 and TRBJ1-4, is EPEVTQTPSHQVTQMGQEVILRCVPISNHLYFYWYRQILGQKVEFLVSFYNNEISEKSEIFDDQFSVERPDGSNFTLKIRSTKLEDSAMYFCASSTPGQRNEKLFFGSGTQLSVL.

This clone was seen a few times. This chain links TRBV9 with TRBJ2-1; the match to TRBD2 covers 8 bases. The trim removed 3 bases at V and 4 bases at J, leaving 9 bases unmatched. In germline, CDR1 is SGDLS, CDR2 YYNGEE. CDR3 length: 16 residues. The CDR3 loop is CASSAASGGHYNEQFF. As DNA, the CDR3 is TGTGCCAGCAGCGCCGCCAGCGGGGGCCATTACAATGAGCAGTTCTTC.

This chain joins TRBV19 and TRBJ2-2; no clear D. Trimming took 8 bases from V and 0 from J, leaving 10 bases between them. CDR1 LNHDA and CDR2 SQIVND come from the germline V gene (reference sequence). This CDR3 comprises 14 residues. CDR3 DNA: TGTGCCAGTGGTTCCTCGCCGAACACCGGGGAGCTGTTTTTT. Its translation is CASGSSPNTGELFF. Full variable domain (remainder filled in from reference TRBV19 and TRBJ2-2): DGGITQSPKYLFRKEGQNVTLSCEQNLNHDAMYWYRQDPGQGLRLIYYSQIVNDFQKGDIAEGYSVSREKKESFPLTVTSAQKNPTAFYLCASGSSPNTGELFFGEGSRLTVL.

The V call is TRBV28, the J call TRBJ2-6; 7 nucleotides line up with TRBD2. Germline values: CDR1 MDHEN, CDR2 SYDVKM. V was pared by 2 bases and J by 2 bases, with 3 bases of the junction left unmatched. CDR3 length: 16 residues. The CDR3 DNA is TGTGCCAGCAGTTTAAGAGGGAGGGCTGGGGCCAACGTCCTGACTTTC. This gives the protein CASSLRGRAGANVLTF. The full variable domain, completed using reference TRBV28 and TRBJ2-6, is DVKVTQSSRYLVKRTGEKVFLECVQDMDHENMFWYRQDPGLGLRLIYFSYDVKMKEKGDIPEGYSVSREKKERFSLILESASTNQTSMYLCASSLRGRAGANVLTFGAGSRLTVL.

The V and J genes are TRBV27 and TRBJ1-2; D may be TRBD1 (6 bases). The CDR3 runs to 15 residues. V lost 2 bases to trimming and J lost 3 bases, with 13 bases between them. CDR1 MNHEY and CDR2 SMNVEV come from the germline V gene (reference sequence). CDR3 region: CASSLVGRGHYGYTF. The CDR3, as DNA: TGTGCCAGCAGTTTAGTGGGCAGGGGACACTATGGCTACACCTTC.

This clone was counted a few times. The J gene is TRBJ2-1, the V gene TRBV5-1, with unresolved D. Germline assignment: CDR1 SGHRS and CDR2 YFSETQ. V lost 4 bases, J lost 1 base, and 3 bases lay in between. The CDR3 contains 12 residues. The CDR3 coding sequence is TGCGCCAGCAGCGCATCCTACAATGAGCAGTTCTTC. Translation gives CASSASYNEQFF.

DNA of the CDR3: TGTGCCAGCAGTCAGGGGGCTGGGGAGCTGTTTTTT. This gives the protein CASSQGAGELFF. This rearrangement joins TRBV6-5 to TRBJ2-2; 8 positions agree with TRBD1. The CDR3 totals 12 residues. The V gene's germline CDR1 is MNHEY and CDR2 SVGAGI. V lost 5 bases, J lost 8 bases, and 1 base stayed unmatched.

This clone appeared a few times. The chain combines TRBV19 with TRBJ2-1, with D perhaps TRBD2 (6 bases). V gave up 6 bases and J gave up 8 bases, with 14 bases separating them. Germline V gene lookup returns CDR1 LNHDA and CDR2 SQIVND (reference sequence). The CDR3 has 13 residues. Here the CDR3 DNA reads TGTGCCAGTAGAGGAGTGGAGGGAGATGAGCAGTTCTTC. Its protein product is CASRGVEGDEQFF.

The V gene is TRBV5-1, the J gene TRBJ2-1; tentative D call: TRBD2 (7 bases). Germline V lookup: CDR1 SGHRS, CDR2 YFSETQ. The CDR3 has 13 residues. V was cut by 2 bases and J by 6 bases, with 9 bases left in between. Written as DNA, the CDR3 is TGCGCCAGCAGCTTTCGGGGGGCCAATGAGCAGTTCTTC. This translates into CASSFRGANEQFF.

This sequence joins TRBV4-2 and TRBJ2-3; tentatively, D is TRBD1 (6 bases). The V end was cut by 4 bases, the J end by 2 bases, with 16 bases between. The CDR3 sequence is 16 residues long. CDR1 LGHNA and CDR2 YNFKEQ come from the germline V gene. Here the CDR3 DNA reads TGTGCCAGCAGCCTAACCGGGACACCTTTCACAGATACGCAGTATTTT. Residues: CASSLTGTPFTDTQYF.

This rearrangement joins TRBV30 to TRBJ2-5, with 8 bases fitting TRBD1. The CDR3 is 14 residues long. Trimming cost V 3 bases and J 2 bases; bases outside gene matches: 5. Per germline, CDR1 GTSNPN and CDR2 SVGIG (reference sequence). This CDR3 reads CAWRLTGAQETQYF. In DNA, the CDR3 is TGTGCCTGGAGGTTGACAGGGGCGCAAGAGACCCAGTACTTC.

In its sample, this clone was seen a few times. This chain joins TRBV6-5 and TRBJ2-1, with D possibly TRBD1 on 6 matching bases. This CDR3 region has 11 residues. The germline V and J ends were trimmed by 10 bases and 9 bases, with 13 bases remaining between them. CDR1 and CDR2 from the germline V gene are MNHEY and SVGAGI. CDR3 loop: CAISDRTEQFF. CDR3 nucleotides: TGTGCCATCTCAGACAGGACTGAGCAGTTCTTC.

The chain combines TRBV10-2 with TRBJ1-2; 7 positions agree with TRBD1. The CDR3 totals 13 residues. V shed 5 bases and J 4 bases; nucleotides not matched to a gene: 4. Germline-derived CDR1 and CDR2 are WSHSY and SAAADI. CDR3 DNA sequence: TGCGCCAGCAGTCTGGGACAGCCCTATGGCTACACCTTC. Its protein product is CASSLGQPYGYTF.

Only a few counts were recorded for this clone. V usage is TRBV7-9 and J usage is TRBJ2-7, with 7 bases that match TRBD1. Unmatched junction bases numbered 12, after V lost 4 bases and J lost 9 bases. The CDR3 has 14 amino acids. The germline V gene encodes CDR1 SEHNR and CDR2 FQNEAQ (reference sequence). CDR3 DNA sequence: TGTGCCAGCAGCTACCGGGACAGCGGTGAGGGGCAGTACTTC. Its protein is CASSYRDSGEGQYF.

The V gene is TRBV27, the J gene TRBJ2-7, with 8 bases matching TRBD1. Germline V gives CDR1 MNHEY, CDR2 SMNVEV (reference sequence). This CDR3 has 13 residues. The CDR3 loop is CAIQRTGGYEQYF. The CDR3 region has the DNA TGTGCTATCCAGCGTACAGGGGGCTACGAGCAGTACTTC.